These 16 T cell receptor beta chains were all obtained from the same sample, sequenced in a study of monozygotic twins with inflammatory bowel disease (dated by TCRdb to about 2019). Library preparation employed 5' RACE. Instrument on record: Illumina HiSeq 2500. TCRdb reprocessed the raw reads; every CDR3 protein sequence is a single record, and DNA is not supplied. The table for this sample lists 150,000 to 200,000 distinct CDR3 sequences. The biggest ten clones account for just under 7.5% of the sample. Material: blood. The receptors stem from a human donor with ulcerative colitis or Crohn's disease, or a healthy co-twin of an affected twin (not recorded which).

The chain's CDR3 is CASRADSNQPQHF. V is TRBV2 and J is TRBJ1-5. This CDR3 region has 13 residues. CDR1 is SNHLY and CDR2 is FYNNEI in the germline V gene.

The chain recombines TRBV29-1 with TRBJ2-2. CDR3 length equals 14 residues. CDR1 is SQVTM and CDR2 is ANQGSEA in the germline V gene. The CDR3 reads CSVEDGIYTGELFF.

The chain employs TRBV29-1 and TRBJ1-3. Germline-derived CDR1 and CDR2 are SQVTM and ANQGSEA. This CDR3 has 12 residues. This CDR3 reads CSVLDSGNIIYF.

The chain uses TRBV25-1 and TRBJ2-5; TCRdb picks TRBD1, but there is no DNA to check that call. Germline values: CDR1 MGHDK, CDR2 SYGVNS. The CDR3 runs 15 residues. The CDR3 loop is CASSPLGRIEQTQYF.

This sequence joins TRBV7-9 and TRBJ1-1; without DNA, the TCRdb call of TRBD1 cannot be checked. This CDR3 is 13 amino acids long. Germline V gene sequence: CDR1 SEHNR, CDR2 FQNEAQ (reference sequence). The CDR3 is CASSRGGDTEAFF.

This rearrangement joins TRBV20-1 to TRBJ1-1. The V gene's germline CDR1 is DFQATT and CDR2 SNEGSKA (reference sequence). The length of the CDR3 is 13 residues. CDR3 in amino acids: CSARGLGNTEAFF.

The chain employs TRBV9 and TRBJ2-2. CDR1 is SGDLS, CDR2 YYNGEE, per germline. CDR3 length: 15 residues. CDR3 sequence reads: CASSVGTVITGELFF.

Here the CDR3 reads CASSFSDRVRYGYGYTF. The V call is TRBV5-5, the J call TRBJ1-2; TCRdb's assignment of TRBD1 cannot be checked, as there is no DNA. Germline CDR1 is SGHKS and CDR2 is YYEKEE (reference sequence). This CDR3 has 17 amino acids.

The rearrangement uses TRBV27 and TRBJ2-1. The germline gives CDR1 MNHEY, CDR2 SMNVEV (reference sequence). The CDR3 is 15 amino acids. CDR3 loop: CASSLVQIGYNEQFF.

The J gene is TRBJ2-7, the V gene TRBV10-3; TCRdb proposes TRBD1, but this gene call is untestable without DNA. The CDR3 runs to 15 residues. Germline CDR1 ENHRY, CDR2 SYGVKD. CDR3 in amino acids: CAIKKGAGDSYEQYF.

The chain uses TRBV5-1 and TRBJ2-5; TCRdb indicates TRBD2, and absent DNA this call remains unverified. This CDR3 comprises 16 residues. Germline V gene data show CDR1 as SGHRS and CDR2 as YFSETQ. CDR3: CASSLDEGSWLETQYF.

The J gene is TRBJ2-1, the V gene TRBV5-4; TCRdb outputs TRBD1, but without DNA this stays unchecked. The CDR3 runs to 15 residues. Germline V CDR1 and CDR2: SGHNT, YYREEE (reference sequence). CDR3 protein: CASSLELPVRGEQFF.

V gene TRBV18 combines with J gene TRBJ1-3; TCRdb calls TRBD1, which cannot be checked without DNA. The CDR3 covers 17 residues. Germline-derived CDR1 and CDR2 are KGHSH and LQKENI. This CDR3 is CASSPGTGSASGNTIYF.

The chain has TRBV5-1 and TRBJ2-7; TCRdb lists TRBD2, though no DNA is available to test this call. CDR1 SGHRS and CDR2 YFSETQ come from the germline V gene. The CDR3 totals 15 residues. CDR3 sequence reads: CASSLEGSGGYEQYF.

The CDR3 protein is CASRGGRDYEQYF. V usage is TRBV30 and J usage is TRBJ2-7; TCRdb names TRBD1, which stays unverified in the absence of DNA. Germline V CDR1 and CDR2: GTSNPN, SVGIG (reference sequence). The length of the CDR3 is 13 residues.

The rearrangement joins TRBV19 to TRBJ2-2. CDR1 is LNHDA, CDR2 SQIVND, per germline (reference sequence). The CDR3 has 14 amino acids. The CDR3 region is CASSINRDTGELFF.